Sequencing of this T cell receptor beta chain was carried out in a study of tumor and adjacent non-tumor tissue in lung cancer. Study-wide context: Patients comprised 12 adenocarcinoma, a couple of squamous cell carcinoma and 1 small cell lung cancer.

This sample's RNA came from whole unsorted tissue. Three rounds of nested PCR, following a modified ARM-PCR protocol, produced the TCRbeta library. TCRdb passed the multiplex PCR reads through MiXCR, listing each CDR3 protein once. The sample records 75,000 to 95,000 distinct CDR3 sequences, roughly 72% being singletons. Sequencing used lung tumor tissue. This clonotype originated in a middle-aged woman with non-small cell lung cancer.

DNA for the CDR3: TGTATCAGCAGCCTAGAGATAGCTAGCTACCAAGAGACCCAGTACTTC. Protein sequence: CISSLEIASYQETQYF. The chain is built from TRBV7-8 and TRBJ2-5; possible D gene TRBD2, 5 bases. The germline V gene encodes CDR1 SGHVS and CDR2 FQNEAQ. The length of the CDR3 is 16 residues.